The 30 T cell receptor beta chains below were found in one sample sequenced in a study of beta chain features in type 1 diabetes. These TCRs' antigens remain unknown. Expressed TCRB transcripts were sequenced because the entire RNA isolate underwent reverse transcription. Repertoires were generated with immunoSEQ multiplex PCR, while TCRdb's copy carries only in-frame clones and drops some. The data hold 630,000 or so clones, with over 13% observed a single time. Study-level points and caveats: Shortening that was moderate but significant affected the TCRB CDR3s of Type 1 diabetes patients in all four CD4+ subsets.

Specimen: naive CD4+ T cells from blood. The receptors derive from a man aged 18 to 35 with type 1 diabetes.

A few counts support this clone. The V and J genes are TRBV7-9 and TRBJ2-1; 9 bases line up with TRBD1. After removal of 0 bases from V and 8 bases from J, the junction contained 5 bases not matched to a gene. This CDR3 is built from 15 residues. Germline CDR1 reads SEHNR; CDR2 reads FQNEAQ (reference sequence). The CDR3 nucleotides are TGTGCCAGCAGCTTAGCGTCGGACAGGGGCGATGAGCAGTTCTTC. Translation: CASSLASDRGDEQFF.

The V call is TRBV2, the J call TRBJ1-1; tentative D call: TRBD1 (6 bases). Per germline, CDR1 SNHLY and CDR2 FYNNEI. Deletions cut 6 bases from V and 5 bases from J, with 16 bases between. The length of the CDR3 is 14 residues. CDR3 loop: CASRNTGRETEAFF. As DNA, the CDR3 is TGTGCCAGCAGAAATACAGGGAGGGAAACTGAAGCTTTCTTT.

This clone was recorded a few times. The DNA of the CDR3 is TGCGCCAGCAGACGAACGGGACAGGGGGCGGCAGATACGCAGTATTTT. Its protein product is CASRRTGQGAADTQYF. The rearrangement uses TRBV5-1 and TRBJ2-3; TRBD1 matches at 12 bases. V lost 5 bases to trimming and J lost 4 bases; unmatched junction nucleotides: 8. Germline loops: CDR1 SGHRS, CDR2 YFSETQ. The CDR3 is 16 residues long.

DNA of the CDR3: TGTGCCAGCAGCTTAGCGGGGATACCGTACTTC. It specifies CASSLAGIPYF. The rearrangement joins TRBV13 to TRBJ2-7; D may be TRBD2 (5 bases). V was clipped by 1 base and J by 12 bases, with 10 bases between them. CDR1 is PRHDT and CDR2 is FYEKMQ in the germline V gene (reference sequence). The CDR3 spans 11 residues.

The CDR3 bases are TGTGCCAGCAGCCCCATAGGACTAGCGGGTATGGTTGGCGAGCAGTACTTC. Translation: CASSPIGLAGMVGEQYF. This chain links TRBV7-9 with TRBJ2-7; TRBD2 aligns across 11 bases. The germline gives CDR1 SEHNR, CDR2 FQNEAQ (reference sequence). The trim removed 5 bases at V and 6 bases at J, leaving 15 bases unmatched. This CDR3 spans 17 amino acids.

The V call is TRBV5-4, the J call TRBJ1-3, with D uncertain. V lost 4 bases, J lost 0 bases, and 17 bases lay in between. The CDR3 covers 17 residues. Germline values: CDR1 SGHNT, CDR2 YYREEE (reference sequence). CDR3 sequence: CASSPQPPGNSGNTIYF. CDR3 nucleotides: TGTGCCAGCAGCCCCCAGCCCCCAGGAAACTCTGGAAACACCATATATTTT.

The chain has TRBV7-9 and TRBJ1-1; maybe TRBD1 (6 bases). Trimming removed 5 bases at V and 5 bases at J, with 9 bases between. CDR1 is SEHNR, CDR2 FQNEAQ, per germline (reference sequence). The CDR3 totals 12 residues. The CDR3 DNA is TGTGCCAGCAGCGCCCAGGGGACTGAAGCTTTCTTT. This codes for CASSAQGTEAFF.

This clone appeared a few times. The chain combines TRBV4-3 with TRBJ2-5, with TRBD1 matching over 8 bases. Germline CDR1 LGHNA, CDR2 YSLEER. This CDR3 is built from 14 residues. V lost 4 bases to trimming and J lost 3 bases; unmatched junction nucleotides: 4. The chain's CDR3 is CASSPQGQEETQYF. The CDR3 DNA reads as TGCGCCAGCAGCCCACAGGGACAGGAAGAGACCCAGTACTTC.

V and J are TRBV25-1 and TRBJ2-7; 7 bases fit TRBD1. This CDR3 is 14 amino acids long. V was clipped by 6 bases and J by 1 base; unmatched bases: 6. Germline CDR1 and CDR2: MGHDK and SYGVNS. The CDR3 region has the DNA TGTGCCAGCAGGCCGACAGGGCTTTCCTACGAGCAGTACTTC. This gives the protein CASRPTGLSYEQYF.

This chain links TRBV25-1 with TRBJ1-2; 9 bases match TRBD1. CDR1 is MGHDK, CDR2 SYGVNS, per germline. This CDR3 is 17 amino acids long. Unmatched junction bases numbered 12, after V lost 5 bases and J lost 2 bases. The CDR3 sequence: CASSPPLRTGENYGYTF. In nucleotides, the CDR3 is TGTGCCAGCAGTCCCCCCCTCCGGACAGGGGAAAACTATGGCTACACCTTC.

This rearrangement joins TRBV19 to TRBJ2-6; D unclear. The CDR3 contains 16 residues. V lost 3 bases and J lost 0, with 9 bases in between. CDR1 LNHDA and CDR2 SQIVND come from the germline V gene (reference sequence). The CDR3 sequence: CASSMDPFSGANVLTF. The DNA of the CDR3 is TGTGCCAGTAGTATGGATCCTTTCTCTGGGGCCAACGTCCTGACTTTC.

The chain's CDR3 is CASSVTSGRKETQYF. The CDR3 nucleotides are TGTGCCAGCAGCGTTACTAGCGGGAGAAAAGAGACCCAGTACTTC. The chain uses TRBV9 and TRBJ2-5, with 11 bases identical to TRBD2. The CDR3 is made up of 15 amino acids. Trimming cost V 2 bases and J 3 bases; bases outside gene matches: 3. Germline lookup yields CDR1 SGDLS and CDR2 YYNGEE.

V gene TRBV30 combines with J gene TRBJ2-5; 10 positions match TRBD2. The CDR3 covers 17 residues. V gave up 4 bases and J gave up 3 bases; unmatched junction bases: 14. The germline V gene has CDR1 GTSNPN and CDR2 SVGIG (reference sequence). In DNA, the CDR3 is TGTGCCTGGACCGACCCGGGACTAGCGTGGACCAAAGAGACCCAGTACTTC. Translated: CAWTDPGLAWTKETQYF.

This clone was detected a few times. The chain has TRBV29-1 and TRBJ2-7; D is possibly TRBD2 (6 bases). Germline V lookup: CDR1 SQVTM, CDR2 ANQGSEA. The ends were cut back, 7 bases at V and 7 bases at J, with 29 bases in the middle. This CDR3 has 16 residues. CDR3 loop: CSAGIVGGWAIGEQYF. The CDR3 coding sequence is TGCAGCGCAGGCATTGTCGGGGGTTGGGCGATCGGGGAGCAGTACTTC.

This CDR3 is CATLGTADNYEQYF. CDR3 DNA sequence: TGTGCCACCCTAGGGACAGCGGATAACTACGAGCAGTACTTC. The chain joins TRBV6-5 to TRBJ2-7; 7 nucleotides align to TRBD1. The CDR3 consists of 14 residues. The V gene end was trimmed by 10 bases and the J gene end by 3 bases; junction bases not matched to a gene: 12. In germline, CDR1 is MNHEY, CDR2 SVGAGI.

V gene TRBV29-1 combines with J gene TRBJ2-2; 9 bases line up with TRBD1. CDR1 is SQVTM and CDR2 is ANQGSEA in the germline V gene. The CDR3 totals 14 residues. V was pared by 7 bases and J by 6 bases, with 9 bases of the junction left unmatched. CDR3 region: CSEPGQGGSGELFF. CDR3 bases: TGCAGCGAGCCGGGACAGGGAGGTTCCGGGGAGCTGTTTTTT.

This sequence joins TRBV14 and TRBJ2-7; D ambiguous. This CDR3 is 13 amino acids long. Per germline, CDR1 SGHDN and CDR2 FVKESK. Trimming cost V 4 bases and J 0 bases, with 7 bases left between them. The CDR3 protein is CASSPRLSYEQYF. DNA of the CDR3: TGTGCCAGCAGCCCTCGTCTCTCCTACGAGCAGTACTTC.

The genes are TRBV15 and TRBJ2-5; 12 bases fit TRBD2. Germline CDR1 is LNHNV and CDR2 is YYDKDF (reference sequence). V lost 5 bases to trimming and J lost 4 bases; unmatched junction nucleotides: 2. This CDR3 region has 14 residues. CDR3 DNA: TGTGCCACCAGCTGGGGACTAGCGGGAGAGACCCAGTACTTC. It specifies CATSWGLAGETQYF.

The sample holds a few counts of this clone. The rearrangement links TRBV5-4 to TRBJ2-1, with 8 bases identical to TRBD1. CDR1 SGHNT and CDR2 YYREEE come from the germline V gene (reference sequence). The ends lost 2 bases at V and 0 bases at J; junction bases unmatched: 1. This CDR3 contains 15 residues. The CDR3 nucleotides are TGTGCCAGCAGCTTTGGACAGGGCTCCTACAATGAGCAGTTCTTC. Its translation: CASSFGQGSYNEQFF. Full variable domain (rest looked up from reference TRBV5-4 and TRBJ2-1): ETGVTQSPTHLIKTRGQQVTLRCSSQSGHNTVSWYQQALGQGPQFIFQYYREEENGRGNFPPRFSGLQFPNYSSELNVNALELDDSALYLCASSFGQGSYNEQFFGPGTRLTVL.

This sequence joins TRBV6-1 and TRBJ2-7, with D possibly TRBD1 on 6 matching bases. V gave up 2 bases and J gave up 6 bases, with 14 bases separating them. This CDR3 has 14 residues. Looked up from germline, CDR1 is MNHNS and CDR2 is SASEGT. The CDR3: CASSESPRTVEQYF. CDR3 nucleotides: TGTGCCAGCAGTGAATCCCCAAGGACAGTCGAGCAGTACTTC.

The chain carries TRBV29-1 and TRBJ2-6, with TRBD1 as a possible D gene (6 bases). The CDR3 runs 13 residues. V lost 5 bases to trimming and J lost 4 bases, with 9 bases between them. Germline CDR1 reads SQVTM; CDR2 reads ANQGSEA. Written as DNA, the CDR3 is TGCAGCGTTCAGGGGCCCGGGGCCAACGTCCTGACTTTC. It translates to CSVQGPGANVLTF. The full variable domain, in which reference TRBV29-1 and TRBJ2-6 provide the parts outside the CDR3, is SAVISQKPSRDICQRGTSLTIQCQVDSQVTMMFWYRQQPGQSLTLIATANQGSEATYESGFVIDKFPISRPNLTFSTLTVSNMSPEDSSIYLCSVQGPGANVLTFGAGSRLTVL.

V usage is TRBV14 and J usage is TRBJ2-1; a possible D gene is TRBD2 (5 bases). Germline CDR1 is SGHDN and CDR2 is FVKESK. This CDR3 contains 15 residues. Trimming cost V 2 bases and J 5 bases, with 13 bases left between them. The CDR3: CASSQSGSLNNEQFF. CDR3 coding DNA: TGTGCCAGCAGCCAAAGTGGGAGTCTAAACAATGAGCAGTTCTTC. The whole variable domain, filled in from reference TRBV14 and TRBJ2-1, reads EAGVTQFPSHSVIEKGQTVTLRCDPISGHDNLYWYRRVMGKEIKFLLHFVKESKQDESGMPNNRFLAERTGGTYSTLKVQPAELEDSGVYFCASSQSGSLNNEQFFGPGTRLTVL.

The V and J genes are TRBV9 and TRBJ1-2; D not resolved. V shed 0 bases and J shed 5 bases, with 14 bases lying between them. Germline CDR1 reads SGDLS; CDR2 reads YYNGEE. The CDR3 extends over 15 amino acids. The CDR3 DNA reads as TGTGCCAGCAGCGTAGCCCCAGTCCCTCAATATGGCTACACCTTC. This sequence encodes CASSVAPVPQYGYTF.

This clone was counted a few times. V usage is TRBV6-6 and J usage is TRBJ2-5; 7 bases match TRBD2. The V gene's germline CDR1 is MNHNY and CDR2 SVGAGI (reference sequence). The V segment lost 9 bases and the J segment 5 bases; nucleotides outside the gene matches: 15. The CDR3 totals 15 residues. The CDR3 region is CASRQVGGSRETQYF. The CDR3 bases are TGTGCCAGTCGTCAGGTGGGGGGGAGTAGGGAGACCCAGTACTTC.

This clone has more than one count but fewer than ten. Other nucleotide sequences in the sample specify the same CDR3. The chain carries TRBV18 and TRBJ2-7; D is perhaps TRBD2 (6 bases). The CDR3 length is 14 residues. Germline V CDR1 and CDR2: KGHSH, LQKENI. The ends were cut back, 3 bases at V and 0 bases at J, with 9 bases in the middle. This CDR3 is CASSPDGSSYEQYF. The CDR3 nucleotides are TGTGCCAGCTCACCTGACGGGAGCTCCTACGAGCAGTACTTC. The full variable domain, in which reference TRBV18 and TRBJ2-7 provide the parts outside the CDR3, is NAGVMQNPRHLVRRRGQEARLRCSPMKGHSHVYWYRQLPEEGLKFMVYLQKENIIDESGMPKERFSAEFPKEGPSILRIQQVVRGDSAAYFCASSPDGSSYEQYFGPGTRLTVT.

The chain couples TRBV20-1 to TRBJ2-3, with D unresolved. CDR3 size: 11 residues. V was cut by 5 bases and J by 4 bases, with 7 bases left in between. Germline CDR1 is DFQATT and CDR2 is SNEGSKA (reference sequence). CDR3 sequence: CSAPFADTQYF. In nucleotides, the CDR3 is TGCAGTGCTCCTTTCGCAGATACGCAGTATTTT.

This clone was counted between two and nine times. The V call is TRBV5-1, the J call TRBJ2-4; 8 bases fit TRBD1. Germline trimming cut 3 bases from V and 9 bases from J; bases unmatched to any gene: 5. The CDR3 runs to 13 residues. The V gene's germline CDR1 is SGHRS and CDR2 YFSETQ. Written as DNA, the CDR3 is TGCGCCAGCAGCTCCGGACAGGGAGGCATTCAGTACTTC. Translation gives CASSSGQGGIQYF.

This clone was found a few times. Other DNA sequences in this sample translate to the same CDR3. V is TRBV7-2 and J is TRBJ2-1; 9 bases map to TRBD1. The CDR3 sequence is 16 residues long. V shed 1 base, J shed 4 bases, and the junction held 5 bases outside the gene matches. Germline V lookup: CDR1 SGHTA, CDR2 FQGNSA. CDR3 coding DNA: TGTGCCAGCAGCTTAGTATCGGGACAGGGTTACAATGAGCAGTTCTTC. It translates to CASSLVSGQGYNEQFF.

A few counts support this clone. Mismatch with germline at one junction end may stem from a read error. The J gene is TRBJ1-1, the V gene TRBV28; 7 bases fit TRBD1. The CDR3 consists of 15 residues. CDR1 MDHEN and CDR2 SYDVKM come from the germline V gene. The CDR3 nucleotides read TGTGCCAGCACGAAATGGGACAGATCCTACCGAACACTTGGATTT. This encodes CASTKWDRSYRTLGF.

This clone was seen a few times. The gene calls are TRBV7-9 and TRBJ1-1; D possibly corresponds to TRBD1 (6 bases). The ends were cut back, 3 bases at V and 5 bases at J, with 13 bases in the middle. The CDR3 is 14 residues long. CDR1 SEHNR and CDR2 FQNEAQ come from the germline V gene (reference sequence). The CDR3 DNA is TGTGCCAGCAGCTTCTCGGGGAGGGGGACTGAAGCTTTCTTT. Its protein product is CASSFSGRGTEAFF. Full variable domain (remainder filled in from reference TRBV7-9 and TRBJ1-1): DTGVSQNPRHKITKRGQNVTFRCDPISEHNRLYWYRQTLGQGPEFLTYFQNEAQLEKSRLLSDRFSAERPKGSFSTLEIQRTEQGDSAMYLCASSFSGRGTEAFFGQGTRLTVV.